Below are 14 T cell receptor beta chains sequenced from a single sample in a study of blood T cell repertoires in COVID-19 (dated by TCRdb to the early 2020s). The receptor library was made with the immunoSEQ multiplex PCR assay. Drawn from immuneACCESS, this table holds only the in-frame rearrangements with V and J called that TCRdb kept. Clones are partly lost; checked studies trace under half to an unresolved V gene and leave the rest unexplained. The sample profile shows some 310,000 clones; around 86% of them were found once. The top ten clones comprise 1% of the sample. The sequenced sample consisted of peripheral blood. The source of these receptors is a man aged 50 to 60 with active or convalescent COVID-19.

The chain combines TRBV5-4 with TRBJ2-3; TRBD2 aligns across 9 bases. Germline values: CDR1 SGHNT, CDR2 YYREEE (reference sequence). CDR3 size: 17 residues. V dropped 2 bases and J dropped 0; count of bases not matched to a gene: 7. CDR3 region: CASSFLSGGGSTDTQYF. The CDR3 DNA follows: TGTGCCAGCAGCTTCCTTAGCGGGGGTGGGAGCACAGATACGCAGTATTTT.

This clone is a singleton in its sample. This chain uses TRBV10-3 with TRBJ1-1; 12 bases fit TRBD1. The length of the CDR3 is 16 residues. Losses at the gene ends were 3 bases for V and 7 bases for J; bases not matched to a gene: 9. Germline-derived CDR1 and CDR2 are ENHRY and SYGVKD. The CDR3 DNA is TGTGCCATCAGTGACCCTCGGGACAGGGGGCACGGTGAAGCTTTCTTT. It encodes CAISDPRDRGHGEAFF.

The chain employs TRBV9 and TRBJ2-1, with D possibly matching TRBD2 (5 bases). Germline V CDR1 and CDR2: SGDLS, YYNGEE. This CDR3 region has 15 residues. V dropped 0 bases and J dropped 5 bases, with 12 bases sitting between them. CDR3 amino acids: CASSVAPGVNNEQFF. CDR3 coding DNA: TGTGCCAGCAGCGTAGCCCCCGGGGTGAACAATGAGCAGTTCTTC.

This clone has just a few counts. The chain is built from TRBV7-9 and TRBJ1-6; weak D call: TRBD1 (5 bases). Germline CDR1 is SEHNR and CDR2 is FQNEAQ (reference sequence). This CDR3 has 14 amino acids. Trimming removed 0 bases at V and 7 bases at J, with 7 bases between. CDR3 sequence: CASSLAQGNSPLHF. The CDR3 nucleotides read TGTGCCAGCAGCTTAGCCCAGGGAAATTCACCCCTCCACTTT. The complete variable domain, with remaining parts taken from reference TRBV7-9 and TRBJ1-6, reads DTGVSQNPRHKITKRGQNVTFRCDPISEHNRLYWYRQTLGQGPEFLTYFQNEAQLEKSRLLSDRFSAERPKGSFSTLEIQRTEQGDSAMYLCASSLAQGNSPLHFGNGTRLTVT.

The chain has TRBV5-4 and TRBJ1-4; D perhaps matches TRBD1 (6 bases). The V gene's germline CDR1 is SGHNT and CDR2 YYREEE (reference sequence). The CDR3 is 14 residues long. V was clipped by 4 bases and J by 6 bases, with 13 bases between them. CDR3 nucleotide sequence: TGTGCCAGCAGCCAACAGGGAGGGGATGAAAAACTGTTTTTT. Amino acids: CASSQQGGDEKLFF. The variable domain in full, completed from reference TRBV5-4 and TRBJ1-4, reads ETGVTQSPTHLIKTRGQQVTLRCSSQSGHNTVSWYQQALGQGPQFIFQYYREEENGRGNFPPRFSGLQFPNYSSELNVNALELDDSALYLCASSQQGGDEKLFFGSGTQLSVL.

A few counts support this clone. The V gene is TRBV2, the J gene TRBJ2-7, with TRBD2 matching 11 bases. CDR1 is SNHLY, CDR2 FYNNEI, per germline. V lost 3 bases and J lost 4; bases outside the gene matches: 5. The CDR3 totals 15 residues. This CDR3 is CASSEALAGGYEQYF. The DNA of the CDR3 is TGTGCCAGCAGTGAGGCGCTAGCGGGAGGTTACGAGCAGTACTTC.

This clone was recorded once. V usage is TRBV12-3 or TRBV12-4 and J usage is TRBJ2-5; the D gene is possibly TRBD1 (5 bases). The germline V and J ends were trimmed by 3 bases and 1 base, with 6 bases remaining between them. The CDR3 loop spans 13 amino acids. The CDR3 protein is CASSFGAQETQYF. CDR3 sequence (DNA): TGTGCCAGCAGTTTTGGGGCCCAAGAGACCCAGTACTTC.

V is TRBV24-1 and J is TRBJ2-1, with 9 bases matching TRBD2. Germline V gene lookup returns CDR1 KGHDR and CDR2 SFDVKD. The CDR3 consists of 16 residues. Trimming took 5 bases from V and 8 from J; bases not matched to a gene: 12. The CDR3 loop reads CATSALGLAGRDEQFF. Here the CDR3 DNA reads TGTGCCACCAGTGCCCTGGGGCTAGCGGGAAGGGATGAGCAGTTCTTC.

For the CDR3, the DNA is TGTGCCAGTAGTATAGGGGCCAGGGGGCGAGAGACCCAGTACTTC. It codes for CASSIGARGRETQYF. V and J are TRBV19 and TRBJ2-5, with TRBD1 identical over 8 bases. This CDR3 has 15 amino acids. Per the germline V gene, CDR1 is LNHDA and CDR2 is SQIVND (reference sequence). The junction had 5 bases not matched to a gene; V was cut back by 1 base and J by 4 bases.

The chain has TRBV6-5 and TRBJ2-5; D may be TRBD1 (6 bases). Germline values: CDR1 MNHEY, CDR2 SVGAGI. V lost 5 bases and J 2 bases, leaving 9 bases between the germline ends. This CDR3 contains 13 residues. CDR3 residues: CASSRQEQETQYF. Here the CDR3 DNA reads TGTGCCAGCAGTAGACAGGAACAAGAGACCCAGTACTTC.

This chain joins TRBV7-2 and TRBJ1-3; D is uncertain. The CDR3 spans 12 residues. Germline V gene sequence: CDR1 SGHTA, CDR2 FQGNSA. The V end lost 3 bases, the J end lost 9 bases, and 9 bases lay between the germline ends. CDR3 amino acids: CASSFQGSTIYF. CDR3 DNA: TGTGCCAGCAGCTTCCAAGGGAGCACCATATATTTT. Variable domain in full (rest from reference TRBV7-2 and TRBJ1-3): GAGVSQSPSNKVTEKGKDVELRCDPISGHTALYWYRQSLGQGLEFLIYFQGNSAPDKSGLPSDRFSAERTGGSVSTLTIQRTQQEDSAVYLCASSFQGSTIYFGEGSWLTVV.

The rearrangement links TRBV7-6 to TRBJ2-2, with 13 bases identical to TRBD2. V lost 5 bases, J lost 2 bases, and 5 bases stayed unmatched. CDR3 length equals 17 residues. CDR1 is SGHVS, CDR2 FNYEAQ, per germline. The CDR3 here is CASSVTSGGTNTGELFF. CDR3 sequence (DNA): TGTGCCAGCAGCGTGACTAGCGGGGGGACAAACACCGGGGAGCTGTTTTTT.

The chain carries TRBV19 and TRBJ2-1, with a possible D match to TRBD1 (6 bases). The CDR3 contains 15 residues. The germline V gene has CDR1 LNHDA and CDR2 SQIVND (reference sequence). Between the trimmed V and J ends, which lost 1 base and 2 bases, there was a span of 9 bases. CDR3 amino acids: CASSIGGQTYNEQFF. CDR3 sequence (DNA): TGTGCCAGTAGTATAGGGGGGCAGACCTACAATGAGCAGTTCTTC.

The V and J genes are TRBV5-1 and TRBJ2-2; 10 bases match TRBD1. After removal of 0 bases from V and 5 bases from J, the junction contained 10 bases not matched to a gene. The CDR3 length is 18 residues. Germline V gene sequence: CDR1 SGHRS, CDR2 YFSETQ. The chain's CDR3 is CASSLDGQGVPTTGELFF. CDR3 bases: TGCGCCAGCAGCTTGGATGGACAGGGGGTCCCAACGACCGGGGAGCTGTTTTTT.